This TCR beta chain was sequenced in a study of cytomegalovirus exposure and HLA in healthy donors. The CDR3 loop spans 15 amino acids. CDR1 is MNHNS, CDR2 SASEGT, per germline. Overall study findings and caveats: High sensitivity and specificity were reportedly achieved when the classifier diagnosed cytomegalovirus status. TCR sequences were mostly rare, though some public TCRs occurred in many donors.

The study drew the donors from its 120-subject validation cohort, separate from the approximately 670-subject first cohort. This table comes from immunoSEQ multiplex PCR, and its TCRdb copy is limited to in-frame clones, with some not included. The repertoire holds about 250,000 clones, with 80% to 90% as singletons. A note on this clone: Its target is not known. One end of the junction is discordant with germline, which a read error may explain.

Sequencing was done on a sample of PBMCs. This rearrangement joins TRBV6-1 to TRBJ1-4; D might be TRBD1 (6 bases). The source is a man between 18 and 29 years old in good health and CMV-seronegative. The CDR3 region is CAGSSTGGAYEKLFF. DNA for the CDR3: TGTGCCGGCAGTTCCACTGGGGGGGCATATGAAAAACTGTTTTTT.